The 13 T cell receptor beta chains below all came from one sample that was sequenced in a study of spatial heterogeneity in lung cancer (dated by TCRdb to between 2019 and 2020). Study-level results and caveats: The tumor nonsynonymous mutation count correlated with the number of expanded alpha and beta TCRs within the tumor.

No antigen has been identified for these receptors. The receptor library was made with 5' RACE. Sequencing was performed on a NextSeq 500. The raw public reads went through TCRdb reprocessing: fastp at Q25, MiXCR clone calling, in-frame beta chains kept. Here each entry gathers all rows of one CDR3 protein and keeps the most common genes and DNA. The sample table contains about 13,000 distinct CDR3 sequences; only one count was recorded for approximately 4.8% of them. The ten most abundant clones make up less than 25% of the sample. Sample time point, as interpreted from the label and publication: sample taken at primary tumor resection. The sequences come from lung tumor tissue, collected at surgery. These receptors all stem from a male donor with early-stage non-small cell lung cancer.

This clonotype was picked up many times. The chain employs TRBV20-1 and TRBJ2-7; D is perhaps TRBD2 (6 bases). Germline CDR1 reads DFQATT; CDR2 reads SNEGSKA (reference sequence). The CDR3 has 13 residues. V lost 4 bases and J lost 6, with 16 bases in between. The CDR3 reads CSAMQHSGLEQYF. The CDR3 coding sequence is TGCAGTGCTATGCAGCATTCGGGACTCGAGCAGTACTTC.

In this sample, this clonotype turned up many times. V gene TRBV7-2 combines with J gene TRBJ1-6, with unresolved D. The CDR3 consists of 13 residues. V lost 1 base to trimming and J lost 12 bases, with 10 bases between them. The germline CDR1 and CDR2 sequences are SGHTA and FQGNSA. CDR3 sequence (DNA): TGTGCCAGCAGCTTAGGCCCCAGTAGACCCCTCCACTTT. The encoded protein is CASSLGPSRPLHF.

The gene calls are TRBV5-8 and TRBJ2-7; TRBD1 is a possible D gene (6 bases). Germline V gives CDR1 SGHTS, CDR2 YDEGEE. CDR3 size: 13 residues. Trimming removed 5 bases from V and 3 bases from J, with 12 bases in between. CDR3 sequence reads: CASSRQDLYEQYF. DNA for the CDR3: TGTGCCAGCAGTCGACAGGATCTCTACGAGCAGTACTTC.

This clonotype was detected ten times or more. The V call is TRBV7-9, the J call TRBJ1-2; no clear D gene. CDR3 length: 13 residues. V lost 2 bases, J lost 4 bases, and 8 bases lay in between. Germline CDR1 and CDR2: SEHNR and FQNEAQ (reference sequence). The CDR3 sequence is CASSLRESYGYTF. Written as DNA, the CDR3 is TGTGCCAGCAGCTTAAGAGAGAGCTATGGCTACACCTTC. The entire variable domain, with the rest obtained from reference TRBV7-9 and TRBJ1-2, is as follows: DTGVSQNPRHKITKRGQNVTFRCDPISEHNRLYWYRQTLGQGPEFLTYFQNEAQLEKSRLLSDRFSAERPKGSFSTLEIQRTEQGDSAMYLCASSLRESYGYTFGSGTRLTVV.

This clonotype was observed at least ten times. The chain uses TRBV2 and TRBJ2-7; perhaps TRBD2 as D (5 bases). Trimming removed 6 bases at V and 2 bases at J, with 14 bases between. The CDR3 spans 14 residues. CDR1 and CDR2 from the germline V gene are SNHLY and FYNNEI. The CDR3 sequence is CASRQTHGTYEQYF. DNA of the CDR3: TGTGCCAGCAGGCAGACCCACGGGACCTACGAGCAGTACTTC.

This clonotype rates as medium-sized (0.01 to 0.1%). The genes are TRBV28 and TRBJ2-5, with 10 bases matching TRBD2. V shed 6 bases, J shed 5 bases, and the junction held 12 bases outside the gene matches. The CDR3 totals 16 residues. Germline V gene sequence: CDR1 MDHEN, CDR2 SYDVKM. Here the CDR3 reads CASRHPSGGPGETQYF. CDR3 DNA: TGTGCCAGCAGACACCCTAGCGGGGGCCCCGGGGAGACCCAGTACTTC. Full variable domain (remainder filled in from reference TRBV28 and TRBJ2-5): DVKVTQSSRYLVKRTGEKVFLECVQDMDHENMFWYRQDPGLGLRLIYFSYDVKMKEKGDIPEGYSVSREKKERFSLILESASTNQTSMYLCASRHPSGGPGETQYFGPGTRLLVL.

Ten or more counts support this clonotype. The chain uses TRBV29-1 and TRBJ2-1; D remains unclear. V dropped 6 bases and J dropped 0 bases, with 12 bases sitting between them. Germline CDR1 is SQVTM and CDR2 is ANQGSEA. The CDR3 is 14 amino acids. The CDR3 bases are TGCAGCGTGAACAGCCGGAGCTCCTACAATGAGCAGTTCTTC. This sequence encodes CSVNSRSSYNEQFF.

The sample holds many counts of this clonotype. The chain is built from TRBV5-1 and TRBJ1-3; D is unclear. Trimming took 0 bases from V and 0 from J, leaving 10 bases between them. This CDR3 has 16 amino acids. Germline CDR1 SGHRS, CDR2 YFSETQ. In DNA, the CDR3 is TGCGCCAGCAGCTTGGTAGTAGGAGGCTCTGGAAACACCATATATTTT. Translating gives CASSLVVGGSGNTIYF.

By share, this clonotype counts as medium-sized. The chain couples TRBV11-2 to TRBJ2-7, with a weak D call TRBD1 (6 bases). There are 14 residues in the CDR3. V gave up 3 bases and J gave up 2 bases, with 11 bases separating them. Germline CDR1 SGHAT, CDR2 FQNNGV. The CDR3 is CASSFGQITYEQYF. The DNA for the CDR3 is TGTGCCAGCAGCTTCGGACAGATCACCTACGAGCAGTACTTC.

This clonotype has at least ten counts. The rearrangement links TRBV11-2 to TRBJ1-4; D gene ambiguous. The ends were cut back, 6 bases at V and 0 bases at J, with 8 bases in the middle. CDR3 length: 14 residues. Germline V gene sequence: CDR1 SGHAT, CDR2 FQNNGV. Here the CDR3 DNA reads TGTGCCAGCAGTCTGACTTCAACTAATGAAAAACTGTTTTTT. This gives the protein CASSLTSTNEKLFF.

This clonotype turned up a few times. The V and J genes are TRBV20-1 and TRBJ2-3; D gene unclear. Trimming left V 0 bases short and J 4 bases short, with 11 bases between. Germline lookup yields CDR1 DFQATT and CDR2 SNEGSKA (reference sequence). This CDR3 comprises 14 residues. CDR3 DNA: TGCAGTGCTAGAGATCGTGCAGGCCCAGATACGCAGTATTTT. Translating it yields CSARDRAGPDTQYF.

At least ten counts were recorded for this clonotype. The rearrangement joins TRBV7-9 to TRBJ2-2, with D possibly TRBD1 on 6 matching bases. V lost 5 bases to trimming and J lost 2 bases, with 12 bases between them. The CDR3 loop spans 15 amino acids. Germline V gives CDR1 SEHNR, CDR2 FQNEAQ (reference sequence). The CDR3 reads CASSPTGLNTGELFF. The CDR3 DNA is TGTGCCAGCAGCCCAACAGGGCTAAACACCGGGGAGCTGTTTTTT.

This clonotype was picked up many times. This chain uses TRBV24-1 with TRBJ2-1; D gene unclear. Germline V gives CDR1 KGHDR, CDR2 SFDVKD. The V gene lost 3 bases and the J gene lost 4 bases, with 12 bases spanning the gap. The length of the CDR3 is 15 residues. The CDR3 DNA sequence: TGTGCCACCAGTGATCTCTATATGGGGTACAATGAGCAGTTCTTC. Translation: CATSDLYMGYNEQFF.